The text below deals with one TCR beta chain. No antigen is known for it. One base away there is no much larger clone; base qualities are not given. TCRbeta CDR3 regions were amplified from genomic DNA using the immunoSEQ Assay, a bias-controlled multiplex PCR. Per the authors' processing: The number of nucleated cells in each sample was estimated from the amplification of reference gene primers within the assay. Sequence reads were collapsed and filtered to measure the absolute abundance of every unique TCRbeta CDR3 rearrangement. Productive Simpson clonality was computed per sample as the square root of Simpson's diversity index over productive rearrangements. TCRdb retrieved this table from immuneACCESS and kept in-frame rearrangements only. Not all clones are present; in checked studies, unresolved V genes account for under half, and no reason is known for the remainder. The DNA was the basis for D and trimming; V, J and clone size are from that table. This sample comprises 150,000 to 200,000 clones, 80% to 90% of them detected only once. Of the sample, approximately 10% falls within the top ten clones.

This entry belongs to a study of blood T cell repertoires in COVID-19 (dated by TCRdb to the early 2020s). Concerning the study at large: Samples covering the acute and convalescent phases of COVID-19 were provided by collaborators in the United States, Italy and Spain. The material from the prospective study consisted of cDNA or gDNA derived from T cells, B-cell-depleted T cells, or PBMCs. Where HLA class I and class II types were available, the types were taken from metadata supplied by the sample provider, not from assay-based typing. The samples were drawn from the first 160 participants of the ongoing ImmuneRACE study and from under 1,500 subjects provided by 6 global collaborators. Subjects who had been exposed to COVID-19, were actively infected with it, or had recovered from it provided the deeply sampled blood TCRbeta repertoires that made up the dataset. The repertoires were released in a freely available public database meant as a resource for research on the immune response to SARS-CoV-2. The sample metadata nearly always contained a de-identified subject ID, COVID-19 status, age in years and sex. Overall study results and their limits: The quantity of clinical and demographic metadata differed by source and by participant and was supplied without curation.

In Seattle, one collaborating source enrolled patients while the infection was active and tracked those patients longitudinally over the course of disease. The collaborating institutions used their own protocols to collect whole blood in K2EDTA tubes. Collaborator samples were shipped for TCRbeta analysis as frozen whole blood, isolated PBMCs, or DNA extracted from either sample type. The CDR3 measures 14 amino acids from cysteine to phenylalanine. Only CDR3 DNA is held: 42 bases, read in frame from base 1. From a lookup of the germline V gene, CDR1 and CDR2 are SNHLY and FYNNEI. At the junction V is shortened by 7 bases and J by 5 bases, with 15 bases in between.

The origin of this receptor is a woman aged 70 to 79 with COVID-19, enrolled during active disease. Source material: peripheral blood. The chain is encoded by TRBV2 joined to TRBJ1-5; the D gene cannot be resolved reliably. In nucleotides, the sequence is TGTGCCAGCAACGGGTTGGTGATCGATCAGCCCCAGCATTTT. Its amino acids are CASNGLVIDQPQHF.